Following are 7 T cell receptor beta chains from one sample sequenced in a study of T cell responses to AZD1222 COVID-19 vaccine. Sequencing used immunoSEQ multiplex PCR; TCRdb keeps in-frame clones, though not all of them. The table shows about 73,000 clones, with roughly nine tenths occurring only once. The specimen was peripheral blood, collected 28 days after the second AZD1222 dose. The origin of the receptors is an adult who received the AZD1222 COVID-19 vaccine.

The chain carries TRBV19 and TRBJ2-7; possibly TRBD1 or TRBD2 for D (5 bases each). This CDR3 region has 13 residues. The germline CDR1 and CDR2 sequences are LNHDA and SQIVND (reference sequence). The V and J ends lost 5 bases and 3 bases respectively, with 11 bases between them. The chain's CDR3 is CASSGTPHYEQYF. The DNA of the CDR3 is TGTGCCAGTAGTGGGACCCCTCACTACGAGCAGTACTTC. Full variable domain (outside the CDR3, taken from reference TRBV19 and TRBJ2-7): DGGITQSPKYLFRKEGQNVTLSCEQNLNHDAMYWYRQDPGQGLRLIYYSQIVNDFQKGDIAEGYSVSREKKESFPLTVTSAQKNPTAFYLCASSGTPHYEQYFGPGTRLTVT.

V is TRBV13 and J is TRBJ2-5, with 12 bases lining up with TRBD2. Germline V gene sequence: CDR1 PRHDT, CDR2 FYEKMQ (reference sequence). J lost 5 bases, V lost 3 bases, and 4 bases had no gene match. The CDR3 length is 15 residues. CDR3 in amino acids: CASSLGLAGGETQYF. The CDR3, as DNA: TGTGCCAGCAGCTTGGGTCTAGCGGGGGGGGAGACCCAGTACTTC.

The J gene is TRBJ2-1, the V gene TRBV7-2; 10 bases match TRBD2. V trimming: 3 bases; J trimming: 8 bases; junction bases outside the gene matches: 4. Per germline, CDR1 SGHTA and CDR2 FQGNSA. This CDR3 spans 14 amino acids. The CDR3 protein is CASSFSGGFDEQFF. CDR3 sequence (DNA): TGTGCCAGCAGCTTTAGCGGGGGGTTTGATGAGCAGTTCTTC.

This clone has only a few counts. This chain joins TRBV29-1 and TRBJ1-1; maybe TRBD1 (5 bases). The V gene lost 7 bases and the J gene lost 4 bases, with 19 bases spanning the gap. Germline V gene lookup returns CDR1 SQVTM and CDR2 ANQGSEA. The CDR3 sequence is 14 residues long. The chain's CDR3 is CSGHKGRRGTEAFF. The CDR3 region has the DNA TGCAGCGGACATAAAGGGAGGAGGGGCACTGAAGCTTTCTTT.

The V call is TRBV9, the J call TRBJ1-3, with D hard to call. Trimming shortened V by 7 bases and J by 2 bases, and 10 bases separated the two germline ends. The germline V gene encodes CDR1 SGDLS and CDR2 YYNGEE. This CDR3 has 13 amino acids. CDR3 protein: CASGEGTGNTIYF. DNA for the CDR3: TGTGCCAGCGGGGAAGGAACTGGAAACACCATATATTTT.

There are a few counts of this clone. The chain links TRBV12-5 to TRBJ2-2; no reliable D call. Germline CDR1 and CDR2: LGHNT and FRNRAP. V dropped 1 base and J dropped 3 bases, with 9 bases sitting between them. This CDR3 has 15 residues. CDR3 protein: CASGLAITDTGELFF. CDR3 coding DNA: TGTGCTAGTGGTTTGGCCATCACCGACACCGGGGAGCTGTTTTTT. Variable domain in full (rest from reference TRBV12-5 and TRBJ2-2): DARVTQTPRHKVTEMGQEVTMRCQPILGHNTVFWYRQTMMQGLELLAYFRNRAPLDDSGMPKDRFSAEMPDATLATLKIQPSEPRDSAVYFCASGLAITDTGELFFGEGSRLTVL.

This chain connects TRBV6-2 or TRBV6-3 to TRBJ2-7, with 12 bases lining up with TRBD2. Germline V gene data show CDR1 as MNHEY and CDR2 as SVGEGT. The CDR3 has 17 residues. V shed 5 bases, J shed 2 bases, and the junction held 10 bases outside the gene matches. This chain's CDR3 is CASSNGPRTSGTYEQYV. CDR3 nucleotides: TGTGCCAGCAGTAACGGACCCCGGACTAGCGGGACCTACGAGCAGTACGTC.